The 11 T cell receptor beta chains in this list originate from one sample, sequenced in a study of PD-L1 blockade in urothelial cancer. Data came from immunoSEQ multiplex PCR; TCRdb stores just in-frame clones and leaves some out. The table lists more than 35,000 clones, around 82% of them singletons. The source was PBMCs, collected around atezolizumab (anti-PD-L1) treatment. These receptor sequences come from a man between 70 and 80 years old with urothelial cancer.

The gene calls are TRBV4-3 and TRBJ2-1; D is perhaps TRBD2 (6 bases). The germline gives CDR1 LGHNA, CDR2 YSLEER. This CDR3 has 14 residues. The germline V and J ends were trimmed by 0 bases and 12 bases, with 15 bases remaining between them. DNA for the CDR3: TGCGCCAGCAGCCAAGATTTGGGCGGGCGGGGGCAGTTCTTC. It translates to CASSQDLGGRGQFF.

This clone was detected once. This chain connects TRBV6-6 to TRBJ2-7; tentatively, D is TRBD1 (5 bases). The CDR3 covers 16 residues. The germline V gene encodes CDR1 MNHNY and CDR2 SVGAGI (reference sequence). The V and J ends lost 0 bases and 2 bases respectively, with 14 bases between them. DNA of the CDR3: TGTGCCAGCAGTTACTCTACTGGGGCAGGGACCTACGAGCAGTACTTC. It specifies CASSYSTGAGTYEQYF.

V usage is TRBV7-8 and J usage is TRBJ2-2; 12 bases map to TRBD2. The CDR3 extends over 18 amino acids. CDR1 and CDR2 (germline): SGHVS, FQNEAQ. Germline trimming cut 2 bases from V and 7 bases from J; bases unmatched to any gene: 11. The CDR3 nucleotides are TGTGCCAGCAGCTTAAGTCCCCCTAGCGGGAGGGGAGGCGGGGAGCTGTTTTTT. Amino acid sequence: CASSLSPPSGRGGGELFF.

V and J are TRBV18 and TRBJ1-1, with D unresolved. The CDR3 loop spans 19 amino acids. Trimming left V 3 bases short and J 4 bases short, with 27 bases between. CDR1 KGHSH and CDR2 LQKENI come from the germline V gene. The CDR3 sequence: CASSPNLFAAGDRGTEAFF. Here the CDR3 DNA reads TGTGCCAGCTCACCCAATTTATTTGCAGCAGGAGACCGGGGCACTGAAGCTTTCTTT.

J is TRBJ1-2 and V is TRBV2; no firm D call. Trimming cost V 4 bases and J 7 bases, with 13 bases left between them. Looked up from germline, CDR1 is SNHLY and CDR2 is FYNNEI. The CDR3 length is 13 residues. The CDR3 spells CASSVEGMSGYTF. The CDR3 DNA is TGTGCCAGCAGTGTGGAGGGAATGAGTGGCTACACCTTC.

CDR3 in DNA: TGTGCCAGCAGCTTGGGCGGGGGGGCCAGCTATGAGCAGTTCTTC. Translated: CASSLGGGASYEQFF. The chain couples TRBV11-1 to TRBJ2-1; 9 bases agree with TRBD2. The CDR3 sequence is 15 residues long. The V gene end was trimmed by 3 bases and the J gene end by 8 bases; junction bases not matched to a gene: 8. Germline V lookup: CDR1 SGHAT, CDR2 FQDESV (reference sequence). Based on the CDR3 plus reference TRBV11-1 and TRBJ2-1, the full variable domain is EAEVAQSPRYKITEKSQAVAFWCDPISGHATLYWYRQILGQGPELLVQFQDESVVDDSQLPKDRFSAERLKGVDSTLKIQPAELGDSAMYLCASSLGGGASYEQFFGPGTRLTVL.

The CDR3 DNA reads TGTGCCAGCAGCTTGCAACGGGGGAATCAGCCCCAGCATTTT. Protein: CASSLQRGNQPQHF. The chain is built from TRBV5-6 and TRBJ1-5, with D perhaps matching TRBD1 (5 bases). Trimming took off 1 base at V and 4 bases at J, with 9 bases between the two ends. The germline CDR1 and CDR2 sequences are SGHDT and YYEEEE. CDR3 length: 14 residues.

This chain connects TRBV19 to TRBJ1-1; 7 nucleotides match TRBD1. CDR1 and CDR2 (germline): LNHDA, SQIVND (reference sequence). V lost 8 bases to trimming and J lost 8 bases; unmatched junction nucleotides: 20. The CDR3 totals 16 residues. The chain's CDR3 is CASPLPQGQPRVEAFF. The CDR3 region has the DNA TGTGCCAGTCCCCTCCCCCAGGGACAGCCCCGGGTGGAAGCTTTCTTT.

The chain couples TRBV19 to TRBJ2-7; 10 positions match TRBD1. The V and J ends lost 3 bases and 1 base, in that order; junction bases with no gene match: 3. The germline V gene has CDR1 LNHDA and CDR2 SQIVND (reference sequence). The CDR3 totals 15 residues. CDR3 protein: CASSIWGQGSYEQYF. In nucleotides, the CDR3 is TGTGCCAGTAGTATCTGGGGACAGGGGTCCTACGAGCAGTACTTC.

The CDR3 protein is CASSPGSGTETQYF. For the CDR3, the DNA is TGTGCCAGCAGCCCCGGTAGCGGGACAGAGACCCAGTACTTC. The chain carries TRBV7-9 and TRBJ2-5; TRBD2 agrees at 8 bases. CDR1 and CDR2 from the germline V gene are SEHNR and FQNEAQ (reference sequence). The CDR3 is 14 residues long. With 5 bases clipped from V and 4 bases from J, the junction kept 6 bases outside the gene matches.

The CDR3 DNA reads as TGTGCCAGCAGCAACACCCTAGCAACTAATGAAAAACTGTTTTTT. Translating it yields CASSNTLATNEKLFF. This chain joins TRBV5-4 and TRBJ1-4; D uncertain. Germline assignment: CDR1 SGHNT and CDR2 YYREEE (reference sequence). The CDR3 is made up of 15 amino acids. V lost 4 bases and J 0 bases, leaving 10 bases between the germline ends.